Presented here are 25 T cell receptor beta chains from one specimen sequenced in a study of blood T cell repertoires in COVID-19 (dated by TCRdb to 2020 to 2022). The library was made by the immunoSEQ multiplex PCR assay. This immuneACCESS table, as held by TCRdb, lists in-frame sequences with V and J called but not all clones. Of the missing ones, under half trace to an unresolved V gene in checked studies; the others have no known cause. Here the sample has some 190,000 clones; around nine tenths occur a single time. 3.5% to 4.5% of the sample goes to the ten largest clones. Sequenced material: peripheral blood. Source of these receptors: a human donor in a cohort sampled during active COVID-19.

This rearrangement joins TRBV15 to TRBJ2-1, with D tentatively TRBD1 (5 bases). V lost 1 base and J lost 15, with 22 bases in between. The CDR3 spans 15 residues. The V gene's germline CDR1 is LNHNV and CDR2 YYDKDF (reference sequence). The CDR3 here is CATSRVTWGLAELFF. As DNA, the CDR3 is TGTGCCACCAGCAGAGTGACATGGGGCCTGGCTGAACTGTTCTTC.

The chain combines TRBV15 with TRBJ1-2, with D unclear. This CDR3 has 14 amino acids. The ends were cut back, 0 bases at V and 8 bases at J, with 13 bases in the middle. CDR1 and CDR2 from the germline V gene are LNHNV and YYDKDF (reference sequence). In DNA, the CDR3 is TGTGCCACCAGCAGAGATATCGGGGATATCGGCTACACCTTC. As protein: CATSRDIGDIGYTF.

The table lists this clone with a few counts. The chain is built from TRBV19 and TRBJ2-2; 7 positions match TRBD2. This CDR3 has 16 residues. Germline CDR1 reads LNHDA; CDR2 reads SQIVND (reference sequence). V shed 6 bases and J 7 bases; nucleotides not matched to a gene: 14. The CDR3 bases are TGTGCCAGTAGGTCATTGTGGGGGGGACCCGGCGGGGAGCTGTTTTTT. It specifies CASRSLWGGPGGELFF.

This clone was seen only once. This chain connects TRBV5-1 to TRBJ2-6, with D perhaps matching TRBD1 (6 bases). V lost 4 bases, J lost 2 bases, and 10 bases lay in between. Germline CDR1 SGHRS, CDR2 YFSETQ. The CDR3 runs to 15 residues. CDR3 in amino acids: CASSTTGTGANVLTF. CDR3 DNA: TGCGCCAGCAGCACAACAGGGACTGGGGCCAACGTCCTGACTTTC.

The chain recombines TRBV18 with TRBJ2-1, with 7 bases matching TRBD1. J gave up 3 bases and V 4 bases, and 9 bases lay outside the gene matches. Germline V gene sequence: CDR1 KGHSH, CDR2 LQKENI. The CDR3 covers 16 residues. Here the CDR3 DNA reads TGTGCCAGCTCACTACTAGGGACAGCGGACTACAATGAGCAGTTCTTC. Its translation: CASSLLGTADYNEQFF.

The chain joins TRBV2 to TRBJ1-2, with 8 nucleotides matching TRBD1. The CDR3 is made up of 12 amino acids. The germline CDR1 and CDR2 sequences are SNHLY and FYNNEI. With V trimmed by 10 bases and J by 5 bases, 6 bases remained unmatched. Here the CDR3 DNA reads TGTGCCACACGACAGGGGACGTATGGCTACACCTTC. This encodes CATRQGTYGYTF. The complete variable domain, with remaining parts taken from reference TRBV2 and TRBJ1-2, reads EPEVTQTPSHQVTQMGQEVILRCVPISNHLYFYWYRQILGQKVEFLVSFYNNEISEKSEIFDDQFSVERPDGSNFTLKIRSTKLEDSAMYFCATRQGTYGYTFGSGTRLTVV.

The chain recombines TRBV6-5 with TRBJ2-7; a weak D match, TRBD1 (6 bases). The V and J ends lost 0 bases and 4 bases respectively, with 13 bases between them. Germline values: CDR1 MNHEY, CDR2 SVGAGI. The CDR3 covers 15 residues. CDR3 sequence (DNA): TGTGCCAGCAGTTACTCGCCAGGGGCAAAGTACGAGCAGTACTTC. Amino acids: CASSYSPGAKYEQYF.

CDR3 bases: TGCGCCAGTTCTACAGGGGGCGCGTTGAATTCACCCCTCCACTTT. This translates into CASSTGGALNSPLHF. This chain links TRBV4-3 with TRBJ1-6; the match to TRBD1 covers 9 bases. Unmatched junction bases numbered 10, after V lost 9 bases and J lost 7 bases. The V gene's germline CDR1 is LGHNA and CDR2 YSLEER. CDR3 length: 15 residues.

The V gene is TRBV27, the J gene TRBJ1-5; TRBD1 agrees at 7 bases. CDR3 length: 13 amino acids. J was trimmed by 9 bases and V by 3 bases; bases with no gene match: 5. Germline V gene sequence: CDR1 MNHEY, CDR2 SMNVEV (reference sequence). The CDR3: CASSFAGGGPQHF. The DNA of the CDR3 is TGTGCCAGCAGTTTTGCAGGGGGAGGGCCCCAGCATTTT.

The gene calls are TRBV30 and TRBJ2-7, with D perhaps matching TRBD2 (5 bases). With 4 bases removed from V and 0 bases from J, the gap between germline ends came to 13 bases. Germline CDR1 reads GTSNPN; CDR2 reads SVGIG (reference sequence). The CDR3 spans 14 residues. CDR3 sequence reads: CAWIGPGTSYEQYF. As DNA, the CDR3 is TGTGCCTGGATCGGACCGGGAACCTCCTACGAGCAGTACTTC.

This chain uses TRBV12-3 or TRBV12-4 with TRBJ2-7; D uncertain. Trimming shortened V by 5 bases and J by 3 bases, and 8 bases separated the two germline ends. The CDR3 runs to 12 residues. CDR3 sequence reads: CASSPGYYEQYF. DNA of the CDR3: TGTGCCAGCAGTCCCGGGTACTACGAGCAGTACTTC.

This sequence joins TRBV6-2 or TRBV6-3 and TRBJ1-1; TRBD1 matches 9 bases. The CDR3 loop spans 17 amino acids. In germline, CDR1 is MNHEY, CDR2 SVGEGT. V shed 0 bases and J 5 bases; nucleotides not matched to a gene: 10. As DNA, the CDR3 is TGTGCCAGCAGTTACTCCCGGACAGGGGAAGGAGGAACTGAAGCTTTCTTT. It codes for CASSYSRTGEGGTEAFF.

V and J are TRBV5-1 and TRBJ2-5, with a tentative D call TRBD2 (5 bases). Looked up from germline, CDR1 is SGHRS and CDR2 is YFSETQ. With 1 base removed from V and 1 base from J, the gap between germline ends came to 8 bases. This CDR3 is 14 amino acids long. For the CDR3, the DNA is TGCGCCAGCAGCTTGATGACTACCCAAGAGACCCAGTACTTC. Amino acid sequence: CASSLMTTQETQYF.

This chain links TRBV3-1 (or the pseudogene TRBV3-2) with TRBJ1-5, with a tentative D call TRBD1 (6 bases). Germline V lookup: CDR1 LGHDT, CDR2 YNNKEL (reference sequence). The CDR3 totals 15 residues. Trimming left V 3 bases short and J 3 bases short, with 12 bases between. CDR3 sequence: CASSHSGVDNQPQHF. CDR3 DNA sequence: TGTGCCAGCAGCCATTCAGGGGTCGACAATCAGCCCCAGCATTTT.

This clone was observed once. This chain connects TRBV11-2 to TRBJ2-5; 12 bases align to TRBD2. V was pared by 5 bases and J by 5 bases, with 9 bases of the junction left unmatched. This CDR3 comprises 16 residues. In germline, CDR1 is SGHAT, CDR2 FQNNGV. CDR3 sequence reads: CASSGGLAGPWETQYF. CDR3 nucleotide sequence: TGTGCCAGCAGCGGGGGACTAGCGGGCCCCTGGGAGACCCAGTACTTC.

The V call is TRBV19, the J call TRBJ1-2; 9 bases are a match to TRBD1. This CDR3 is 15 amino acids long. V dropped 4 bases and J dropped 3; count of bases not matched to a gene: 6. Germline values: CDR1 LNHDA, CDR2 SQIVND (reference sequence). Here the CDR3 reads CASSKPGQGYYGYTF. CDR3 nucleotide sequence: TGTGCCAGTAGTAAACCGGGACAGGGATACTATGGCTACACCTTC.

V gene TRBV29-1 combines with J gene TRBJ1-4; 9 nucleotides align to TRBD1. J lost 7 bases, V lost 5 bases, and 5 bases had no gene match. Germline CDR1 SQVTM, CDR2 ANQGSEA. The CDR3 covers 13 residues. In DNA, the CDR3 is TGCAGCGTTTCTGACAGGGGGATTGAAAAACTGTTTTTT. Protein sequence: CSVSDRGIEKLFF.

The chain carries TRBV6-2 or TRBV6-3 and TRBJ2-5; either TRBD1 or TRBD2 may fit D (6 bases each). CDR1 MNHEY and CDR2 SVGEGT come from the germline V gene. The CDR3 is 13 residues long. Trimming cost V 6 bases and J 2 bases, with 10 bases left between them. CDR3 sequence: CASSPGAQETQYF. In DNA, the CDR3 is TGTGCCAGCAGCCCGGGGGCTCAAGAGACCCAGTACTTC.

The genes are TRBV7-2 and TRBJ1-1, with D perhaps TRBD1 (5 bases). Trimming took 1 base from V and 2 from J, leaving 11 bases between them. The CDR3 spans 15 residues. Germline assignment: CDR1 SGHTA and CDR2 FQGNSA. CDR3 loop: CASSLVGQKNTEAFF. As DNA, the CDR3 is TGTGCCAGCAGCTTAGTCGGACAAAAAAACACTGAAGCTTTCTTT.

The CDR3 nucleotides are TGCGCCAGCAGCCAAGCAGTCAGGACAGGGGACGAGCAGTACTTC. This translates into CASSQAVRTGDEQYF. The chain uses TRBV4-3 and TRBJ2-7, with TRBD1 matching over 9 bases. CDR1 and CDR2 (germline): LGHNA, YSLEER. Losses at the gene ends were 1 base for V and 5 bases for J; bases not matched to a gene: 6. This CDR3 is built from 15 residues.

This clone came up once. V and J are TRBV6-2 or TRBV6-3 and TRBJ2-1; 10 nucleotides agree with TRBD1. Germline loops: CDR1 MNHEY, CDR2 SVGEGT. Trimming took 7 bases from V and 6 from J; bases not matched to a gene: 9. The CDR3 spans 15 residues. The CDR3 loop reads CASTPGTGVGNEQFF. The CDR3 DNA reads as TGTGCCAGCACCCCAGGGACAGGGGTCGGCAATGAGCAGTTCTTC.

The J gene is TRBJ2-3, the V gene TRBV5-4, with a weak D call TRBD1 (6 bases). The CDR3 runs to 17 residues. Germline V gene sequence: CDR1 SGHNT, CDR2 YYREEE (reference sequence). V lost 4 bases and J 4 bases, leaving 22 bases between the germline ends. The CDR3 here is CASSHDIGTPRADTQYF. CDR3 coding DNA: TGTGCCAGCAGCCACGACATTGGGACACCTAGGGCAGATACGCAGTATTTT. The whole variable domain, filled in from reference TRBV5-4 and TRBJ2-3, reads ETGVTQSPTHLIKTRGQQVTLRCSSQSGHNTVSWYQQALGQGPQFIFQYYREEENGRGNFPPRFSGLQFPNYSSELNVNALELDDSALYLCASSHDIGTPRADTQYFGPGTRLTVL.

The chain links TRBV20-1 to TRBJ1-5; 12 nucleotides agree with TRBD1. The V gene's germline CDR1 is DFQATT and CDR2 SNEGSKA (reference sequence). V shed 3 bases and J 0 bases; nucleotides not matched to a gene: 3. This CDR3 has 16 residues. CDR3 protein: CSASGTGGLSNQPQHF. The CDR3 DNA sequence: TGCAGTGCTAGTGGGACAGGGGGCCTTAGCAATCAGCCCCAGCATTTT.

J is TRBJ1-2 and V is TRBV4-3, with D maybe TRBD1 (5 bases). Trimming shortened V by 0 bases and J by 8 bases, and 16 bases separated the two germline ends. The CDR3 spans 15 residues. CDR1 and CDR2 (germline): LGHNA, YSLEER. The CDR3 sequence: CASSQEPSAGRGYTF. For the CDR3, the DNA is TGCGCCAGCAGCCAAGAACCTTCAGCGGGGCGCGGCTACACCTTC.

The chain employs TRBV30 and TRBJ1-5; 9 bases are shared with TRBD1. CDR1 is GTSNPN, CDR2 SVGIG, per germline (reference sequence). The CDR3 contains 14 residues. J lost 4 bases, V lost 3 bases, and 4 bases had no gene match. CDR3 residues: CAWSADRGNQPQHF. As DNA, the CDR3 is TGTGCCTGGAGCGCCGACAGGGGGAATCAGCCCCAGCATTTT. Complete variable domain (other parts from reference TRBV30 and TRBJ1-5): SQTIHQWPATLVQPVGSPLSLECTVEGTSNPNLYWYRQAAGRGLQLLFYSVGIGQISSEVPQNLSASRPQDRQFILSSKKLLLSDSGFYLCAWSADRGNQPQHFGDGTRLSIL.